Sequencing of this T cell receptor beta chain was carried out in a study of blood T cell repertoires in COVID-19. Turning to the study itself: Acute and convalescent COVID-19 samples came from the United States, Italy and Spain. The analysed material was cDNA or gDNA that came from T cells, B-cell-depleted T cells, or PBMCs.

This clone was observed a few times. Original handling: Estimation of nucleated cell counts relied on the amplification of reference gene primers. This table comes from immunoSEQ multiplex PCR, and its TCRdb copy is limited to in-frame clones, with some not included. The V and J calls and clone size were taken over from that table, and D and trimming were inferred from the DNA. This table holds tens of thousands of clones, about 90% found once. The sequenced sample was peripheral blood. This sequence was found in a human donor in a cohort sampled during active COVID-19.

In nucleotides, the CDR3 is TGTGCCAGCAGTTCCCGGGACAGGGGCACTGAAGCTTTCTTT. Translating gives CASSSRDRGTEAFF. The V gene is TRBV27, the J gene TRBJ1-1; 10 positions agree with TRBD1. Germline CDR1 MNHEY, CDR2 SMNVEV (reference sequence). CDR3 length: 14 amino acids. V lost 4 bases and J lost 4; bases outside the gene matches: 3.